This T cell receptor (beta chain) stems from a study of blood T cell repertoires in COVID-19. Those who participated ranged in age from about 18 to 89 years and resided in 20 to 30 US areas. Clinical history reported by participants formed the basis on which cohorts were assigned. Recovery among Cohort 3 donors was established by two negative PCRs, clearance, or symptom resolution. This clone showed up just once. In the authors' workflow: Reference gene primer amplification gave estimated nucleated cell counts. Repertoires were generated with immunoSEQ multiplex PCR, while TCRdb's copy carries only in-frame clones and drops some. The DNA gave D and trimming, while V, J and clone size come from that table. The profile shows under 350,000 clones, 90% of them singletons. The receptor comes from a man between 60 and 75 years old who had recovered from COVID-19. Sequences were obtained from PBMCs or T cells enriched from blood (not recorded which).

The chain's CDR3 is CASSYTGGGAGELFF. The CDR3 bases are TGTGCCAGCAGCTATACGGGAGGGGGAGCCGGGGAGCTGTTTTTT. The rearrangement uses TRBV3-1 (or the pseudogene TRBV3-2) and TRBJ2-2; 8 bases match TRBD2. CDR3 length: 15 residues. Germline CDR1 is LGHDT and CDR2 is YNNKEL (reference sequence). Losses at the gene ends were 5 bases for V and 6 bases for J; bases not matched to a gene: 8.